These 6 T cell receptor beta chains came from one sample sequenced in a study of shared clonotypes between healthy human individuals. Assay: immunoSEQ multiplex PCR; the TCRdb copy retains only in-frame clones and omits some. Counted here are about 2.2 million clones, about 94% occurring once; the ten biggest clones make up 1.5% to 2%. CD45RO-negative CD8 cells positively selected for CCR7 made up the naive population, which excluded terminally differentiated effector memory CD45RA+ cells. The sequenced material came from naive CD8+ T cells from PBMCs. The receptors stem from a man between 18 and 35 years old in good health. Some clones in this sample may be carry-over from other donors' samples.

The V and J genes are TRBV9 and TRBJ1-1; tentative D call: TRBD1 (6 bases). Germline V CDR1 and CDR2: SGDLS, YYNGEE. V was pared by 3 bases and J by 2 bases, with 17 bases between. This CDR3 contains 16 residues. CDR3 coding DNA: TGTGCCAGCAGCGCCGGGAACAGGGATAAAAACACTGAAGCTTTCTTT. This translates into CASSAGNRDKNTEAFF.

The chain is built from TRBV6-5 and TRBJ2-7; 8 positions match TRBD1. The V gene end was trimmed by 2 bases and the J gene end by 2 bases; junction bases not matched to a gene: 5. The CDR3 has 15 residues. Germline values: CDR1 MNHEY, CDR2 SVGAGI. The CDR3 loop reads CASSYAGTGTYEQYF. As DNA, the CDR3 is TGTGCCAGCAGTTACGCCGGGACAGGAACCTACGAGCAGTACTTC.

Note on this clone: Distinct nucleotide sequences in the sample also encode this CDR3. The gene calls are TRBV6-5 and TRBJ2-7; 11 nucleotides match TRBD1. Germline V gives CDR1 MNHEY, CDR2 SVGAGI. V trimming: 5 bases; J trimming: 4 bases; junction bases outside the gene matches: 1. The CDR3 contains 13 residues. This chain's CDR3 is CASSGDRGYEQYF. The CDR3 DNA sequence: TGTGCCAGCAGTGGGGACAGGGGGTACGAGCAGTACTTC.

With respect to this clone: Within the sample, other DNA sequences also encode this same CDR3. V gene TRBV27 combines with J gene TRBJ2-7, with D hard to call. V lost 0 bases, J lost 0 bases, and 6 bases lay in between. Per germline, CDR1 MNHEY and CDR2 SMNVEV (reference sequence). There are 14 residues in the CDR3. CDR3 amino acids: CASSLSGSSYEQYF. CDR3 bases: TGTGCCAGCAGTTTATCCGGCAGCTCCTACGAGCAGTACTTC.

The chain links TRBV13 to TRBJ1-3; 8 nucleotides match TRBD1. Losses at the gene ends were 6 bases for V and 0 bases for J; bases not matched to a gene: 4. The germline V gene has CDR1 PRHDT and CDR2 FYEKMQ (reference sequence). The CDR3 totals 15 residues. DNA of the CDR3: TGTGCCAGCAGACCGGACAGGGACTCTGGAAACACCATATATTTT. Translated: CASRPDRDSGNTIYF.

This chain uses TRBV5-1 with TRBJ2-7, with D possibly TRBD1 on 6 matching bases. There are 14 residues in the CDR3. Trimming left V 0 bases short and J 3 bases short, with 10 bases between. CDR1 is SGHRS, CDR2 YFSETQ, per germline. The CDR3: CASSLEPRGYEQYF. The DNA for the CDR3 is TGCGCCAGCAGCTTGGAACCCAGGGGCTACGAGCAGTACTTC.